This paragraph covers one T cell receptor (beta chain) sequence. Per the germline V gene, CDR1 is LNHNV and CDR2 is YYDKDF (reference sequence). With 0 bases removed from V and 0 bases from J, the gap between germline ends came to 6 bases. The CDR3 sequence is 14 residues long. The record originates from a study of blood T cell repertoires in COVID-19. Study-wide context: Acute-phase and convalescent COVID-19 samples originated in the United States, Italy and Spain. In each case, the material was cDNA or gDNA derived from T cells, B-cell-depleted T cells, or PBMCs.

Original processing methods: Amplified reference gene primers provided the basis for estimating nucleated cell counts. The data were produced by immunoSEQ multiplex PCR, yet TCRdb's version contains in-frame clones alone and is incomplete. From that table come the V and J calls and clone size; the DNA was used to work out D and trimming. Of fewer than 500,000 clones detected, roughly 89% appear once; the ten largest clones hold over 1.3%. The J gene is TRBJ2-7, the V gene TRBV15; D is ambiguous. The receptor was derived from a woman aged 25-40 years with active or convalescent COVID-19. The material sequenced was peripheral blood. The CDR3 protein is CATSRDSNSYEQYF. CDR3 sequence (DNA): TGTGCCACCAGCAGAGATTCTAACTCCTACGAGCAGTACTTC.